This T cell receptor (beta chain) was obtained from a study of cytomegalovirus exposure and HLA in healthy donors. Regarding the study as a whole: The CMV antigen specificity of a few CMV-associated chains was confirmed through in vitro analysis. Most TCR sequences proved rare, with some public TCRs found in many donors. For cytomegalovirus status, the classifier reportedly gave diagnoses with high specificity and sensitivity.

In its sample, this clone was seen a few times. Antigen unknown. At the DNA level, this CDR3 is encoded by other sequences in the same sample as well. Profiled with immunoSEQ multiplex PCR; TCRdb holds only in-frame clones, not every one. Of 150,000 to 200,000 clones detected, roughly 90% appear once; the ten largest clones hold roughly 5.7%. CDR1 and CDR2 (germline): SEHNR, FQNEAQ (reference sequence). The CDR3 is made up of 12 amino acids. Trimming left V 5 bases short and J 4 bases short, with 5 bases between. Sequencing was performed on PBMCs. The chain has TRBV7-9 and TRBJ2-2; no firm D call. The sequence was collected from a woman aged 25 to 39 in good health and CMV-seronegative. The CDR3 DNA is TGTGCCAGCAGCCCGTCCACCGGGGAGCTGTTTTTT. Translating it yields CASSPSTGELFF.